A single sample is the source of the 26 T cell receptor beta chains below, sequenced in a study of cytomegalovirus exposure and HLA in healthy donors. The PCR made use of 60 Vbeta and 13 Jbeta primers. Data came from immunoSEQ multiplex PCR; TCRdb stores just in-frame clones and leaves some out. The data contain roughly 55,000 clones, approximately 71% of them seen just once; the ten biggest clones take up 30% to 40%. The sequenced material came from PBMCs. The receptors were gathered from a man in his forties in good health and CMV-seropositive.

This clone was picked up a small number of times. J is TRBJ2-7 and V is TRBV15, with D tentatively TRBD1 (6 bases). Germline V gene data show CDR1 as LNHNV and CDR2 as YYDKDF (reference sequence). The CDR3 length is 13 residues. V was pared by 2 bases and J by 6 bases, with 11 bases between. For the CDR3, the DNA is TGTGCCACCAGCAGACCCAGGGGTTTCGAGCAGTACTTC. Translation gives CATSRPRGFEQYF.

The V call is TRBV16, the J call TRBJ2-7; TRBD2 aligns across 8 bases. The trim removed 4 bases at V and 5 bases at J, leaving 7 bases unmatched. Germline-derived CDR1 and CDR2 are KGHSY and FQNENV. The CDR3 runs to 14 residues. The chain's CDR3 is CASSPLREGHEQYF. For the CDR3, the DNA is TGTGCCAGCAGCCCCCTACGGGAGGGCCACGAGCAGTACTTC.

The chain carries TRBV11-1 and TRBJ1-4; possibly TRBD1 for D (5 bases). The germline gives CDR1 SGHAT, CDR2 FQDESV (reference sequence). Trimming took 4 bases from V and 1 from J, leaving 13 bases between them. This CDR3 region has 16 residues. The CDR3 region is CASSSGTGGTNEKLFF. The CDR3 region has the DNA TGTGCCAGCAGCTCCGGGACCGGGGGAACTAATGAAAAACTGTTTTTT.

This clone turned up a few times. CDR3 coding DNA: TGTGCCAGCAGCGTCCCACAGGGCTACGAGCAGTACTTC. This sequence encodes CASSVPQGYEQYF. This sequence joins TRBV9 and TRBJ2-7; weak D call: TRBD1 (6 bases). The CDR3 runs 13 residues. Per the germline V gene, CDR1 is SGDLS and CDR2 is YYNGEE. V lost 2 bases and J 3 bases, leaving 9 bases between the germline ends.

The chain couples TRBV6-1 to TRBJ2-3, with 7 nucleotides matching TRBD1. The CDR3 loop spans 14 amino acids. Germline V CDR1 and CDR2: MNHNS, SASEGT. After removal of 11 bases from V and 2 bases from J, the junction contained 10 bases not matched to a gene. The CDR3 DNA sequence: TGTGCCCTCAGTAGAGGGGGCAACACAGATACGCAGTATTTT. It is translated as CALSRGGNTDTQYF.

V and J are TRBV5-4 and TRBJ1-4, with TRBD1 matching over 7 bases. J was trimmed by 4 bases and V by 1 base; bases with no gene match: 4. This CDR3 is built from 15 residues. Germline values: CDR1 SGHNT, CDR2 YYREEE (reference sequence). CDR3 bases: TGTGCCAGCAGCTTGACGGGACAGATTAATGAAAAACTGTTTTTT. Translating gives CASSLTGQINEKLFF.

This chain links TRBV2 with TRBJ2-7; D remains ambiguous. CDR1 SNHLY and CDR2 FYNNEI come from the germline V gene. The ends were cut back, 3 bases at V and 5 bases at J, with 14 bases in the middle. This CDR3 is built from 14 residues. CDR3 sequence: CASSDNSLRDEQYF. CDR3 in DNA: TGTGCCAGCAGTGATAACTCCCTTCGTGACGAGCAGTACTTC. The full variable domain, rest sourced from reference TRBV2 and TRBJ2-7, is EPEVTQTPSHQVTQMGQEVILRCVPISNHLYFYWYRQILGQKVEFLVSFYNNEISEKSEIFDDQFSVERPDGSNFTLKIRSTKLEDSAMYFCASSDNSLRDEQYFGPGTRLTVT.

The rearrangement uses TRBV19 and TRBJ1-4, with 7 bases matching TRBD1. After removal of 5 bases from V and 4 bases from J, the junction contained 7 bases not matched to a gene. Germline lookup yields CDR1 LNHDA and CDR2 SQIVND (reference sequence). This CDR3 region has 15 residues. The CDR3 DNA reads TGTGCCAGTAGTTCCCCGGGACAGCGTAATGAAAAACTGTTTTTT. Translating gives CASSSPGQRNEKLFF.

The chain uses TRBV6-5 and TRBJ2-6, with 7 bases identical to TRBD2. V shed 2 bases and J 1 base; nucleotides not matched to a gene: 2. This CDR3 has 16 amino acids. Germline V gene data show CDR1 as MNHEY and CDR2 as SVGAGI. The CDR3, as DNA: TGTGCCAGCAGTTACGGGGAGGGTTCTGGGGCCAACGTCCTGACTTTC. As protein: CASSYGEGSGANVLTF.

About this clone itself: Its ends do not fully match the called genes, so a read error is possible. The rearrangement joins TRBV10-2 to TRBJ2-7; 8 positions match TRBD2. The CDR3 extends over 15 amino acids. Per germline, CDR1 WSHSY and CDR2 SAAADI. CDR3 nucleotide sequence: TGTGCCAGCAGTTACGGAGGCGGGGGGCTCTACGAGCAGTACTTC. Translating gives CASSYGGGGLYEQYF.

In this sample, this clone turned up a few times. This chain uses TRBV7-9 with TRBJ2-1, with 7 bases that match TRBD1. The CDR3 consists of 16 residues. Per the germline V gene, CDR1 is SEHNR and CDR2 is FQNEAQ (reference sequence). J lost 6 bases, V lost 8 bases, and 16 bases had no gene match. DNA for the CDR3: TGTGCCAGCGATAACAGGGGTTCCCCCCAAATCAATGAGCAGTTCTTC. As protein: CASDNRGSPQINEQFF.

CDR3 loop: CSFTGSGETQYF. The CDR3 bases are TGCAGCTTCACAGGGTCCGGGGAGACCCAGTACTTC. The chain links TRBV29-1 to TRBJ2-5; maybe TRBD1 (6 bases). V lost 8 bases and J 5 bases, leaving 15 bases between the germline ends. The CDR3 consists of 12 residues. Germline V CDR1 and CDR2: SQVTM, ANQGSEA.

The chain employs TRBV7-2 and TRBJ2-1; 7 nucleotides match TRBD2. Unmatched junction bases numbered 3, after V lost 0 bases and J lost 4 bases. The CDR3 length is 15 residues. The germline gives CDR1 SGHTA, CDR2 FQGNSA. CDR3 amino acids: CASSLAGGVYNEQFF. In DNA, the CDR3 is TGTGCCAGCAGCTTAGCGGGGGGGGTATACAATGAGCAGTTCTTC.

The chain recombines TRBV5-1 with TRBJ2-5; a weak D match, TRBD2 (6 bases). V shed 3 bases and J shed 2 bases, with 11 bases lying between them. The germline CDR1 and CDR2 sequences are SGHRS and YFSETQ. The CDR3 has 14 residues. The CDR3 region is CASSSQEGQETQYF. The DNA for the CDR3 is TGCGCCAGCAGCTCACAGGAGGGACAAGAGACCCAGTACTTC.

The V and J genes are TRBV6-5 and TRBJ2-2; D may be TRBD2 (6 bases). The V end was cut by 5 bases, the J end by 7 bases, with 14 bases between. This CDR3 is built from 14 residues. CDR1 MNHEY and CDR2 SVGAGI come from the germline V gene. CDR3 loop: CASSALEGNGELFF. CDR3 DNA sequence: TGTGCCAGCAGTGCCTTGGAGGGGAACGGGGAGCTGTTTTTT.

The chain joins TRBV9 to TRBJ2-3; TRBD1 is a possible D gene (5 bases). The CDR3 consists of 14 residues. Per the germline V gene, CDR1 is SGDLS and CDR2 is YYNGEE. V lost 0 bases to trimming and J lost 5 bases, with 10 bases between them. In nucleotides, the CDR3 is TGTGCCAGCAGCGTAGCGACAGATTTAGATACGCAGTATTTT. This codes for CASSVATDLDTQYF.

The CDR3 here is CASSLADRTPNYGYTF. CDR3 bases: TGCGCCAGCAGCTTGGCCGACAGAACCCCTAACTATGGCTACACCTTC. V usage is TRBV5-1 and J usage is TRBJ1-2, with D possibly TRBD1 on 5 matching bases. The CDR3 covers 16 residues. Trimming left V 0 bases short and J 0 bases short, with 12 bases between. CDR1 is SGHRS and CDR2 is YFSETQ in the germline V gene.

This chain links TRBV5-6 with TRBJ2-7; 8 bases map to TRBD2. CDR3 size: 16 residues. V lost 0 bases and J lost 2; bases outside the gene matches: 7. The V gene's germline CDR1 is SGHDT and CDR2 YYEEEE. The CDR3 loop reads CASSLGGGSFPYEQYF. The CDR3, as DNA: TGTGCCAGCAGCTTGGGCGGGGGGTCCTTTCCCTACGAGCAGTACTTC. Looking up the rest from reference TRBV5-6 and TRBJ2-7 gives the full variable domain: DAGVTQSPTHLIKTRGQQVTLRCSPKSGHDTVSWYQQALGQGPQFIFQYYEEEERQRGNFPDRFSGHQFPNYSSELNVNALLLGDSALYLCASSLGGGSFPYEQYFGPGTRLTVT.

The rearrangement joins TRBV7-9 to TRBJ2-2; a weak D match, TRBD1 (5 bases). Trimming removed 5 bases from V and 6 bases from J, with 7 bases in between. Germline V gives CDR1 SEHNR, CDR2 FQNEAQ (reference sequence). This CDR3 is 12 amino acids long. CDR3 sequence: CASSTGPGELFF. CDR3 DNA sequence: TGTGCCAGCAGCACAGGACCCGGGGAGCTGTTTTTT.

This chain uses TRBV27 with TRBJ1-1; D remains unclear. Trimming took off 4 bases at V and 5 bases at J, with 14 bases between the two ends. The CDR3 length is 14 residues. In germline, CDR1 is MNHEY, CDR2 SMNVEV (reference sequence). The CDR3 sequence is CASSSGLRVTEAFF. CDR3 DNA sequence: TGTGCCAGCAGTTCGGGATTAAGGGTGACTGAAGCTTTCTTT.

The rearrangement joins TRBV7-9 to TRBJ1-2, with TRBD1 identical over 7 bases. The CDR3 runs 15 residues. V lost 3 bases to trimming and J lost 4 bases; unmatched junction nucleotides: 8. Germline V gene data show CDR1 as SEHNR and CDR2 as FQNEAQ (reference sequence). CDR3 sequence: CASSLKGDSGYGYTF. CDR3 nucleotides: TGTGCCAGCAGCTTGAAAGGGGACAGCGGCTATGGCTACACCTTC.

The CDR3 spells CASSLGVSYEQYF. The CDR3 bases are TGCGCCAGCAGCCTAGGAGTCTCCTACGAGCAGTACTTC. The chain joins TRBV4-1 to TRBJ2-7; D is unclear. This CDR3 region has 13 residues. The germline CDR1 and CDR2 sequences are MGHRA and YSYEKL. The V end was cut by 4 bases, the J end by 0 bases, with 7 bases between.

The CDR3 spells CASSPSREGPEQFF. The CDR3 bases are TGTGCCAGCAGTCCGAGCAGGGAGGGCCCGGAGCAGTTCTTC. The chain joins TRBV6-5 to TRBJ2-1, with 7 positions matching TRBD2. With 5 bases clipped from V and 10 bases from J, the junction kept 11 bases outside the gene matches. Germline assignment: CDR1 MNHEY and CDR2 SVGAGI. The CDR3 extends over 14 amino acids.

The V and J genes are TRBV4-1 and TRBJ1-2, with 7 bases matching TRBD1. Germline CDR1 and CDR2: MGHRA and YSYEKL. Trimming at V came to 3 bases and at J to 8 bases, leaving 15 bases not matched to a gene. This CDR3 has 16 amino acids. This chain's CDR3 is CASSHAPGTAFGGYTF. The CDR3 region has the DNA TGCGCCAGCAGCCACGCTCCCGGGACAGCTTTTGGCGGCTACACCTTC.

The chain recombines TRBV7-3 with TRBJ2-1; 14 bases align to TRBD2. After removal of 5 bases from V and 10 bases from J, the junction contained 7 bases not matched to a gene. Germline V CDR1 and CDR2: SGHTA, FQGTGA. This CDR3 spans 15 amino acids. CDR3 DNA: TGTGCCAGCAGCCCCCCGGGACTAGCGGGGGTAGAGCAGTTCTTC. Its protein is CASSPPGLAGVEQFF.

V and J are TRBV15 and TRBJ1-4, with 7 nucleotides matching TRBD1. J gave up 8 bases and V 8 bases, and 11 bases lay outside the gene matches. CDR1 LNHNV and CDR2 YYDKDF come from the germline V gene (reference sequence). The CDR3 has 14 residues. DNA for the CDR3: TGTGCCACCCGAACAGGGGTACTAGAGGAAAAACTGTTTTTT. This encodes CATRTGVLEEKLFF.